This TCR beta chain stems from a study of blood T cell repertoires in COVID-19. The CDR3 spans 15 residues. Per the germline V gene, CDR1 is SGDLS and CDR2 is YYNGEE. The V segment lost 0 bases and the J segment 8 bases; nucleotides outside the gene matches: 10. Per the authors' pipeline: How many nucleated cells were present was estimated from reference gene primer amplification. The protocol was immunoSEQ multiplex PCR, while the TCRdb copy is restricted to in-frame clones and leaves out a portion. Clone size and the V and J calls come from that table; the DNA yielded D and trimming. Among 190,000 or so clones listed, 70% to 90% were seen once. Two negative PCRs, clearance, or symptom resolution had been documented for recovered Cohort 3 donors.

V gene TRBV9 combines with J gene TRBJ1-2; 7 bases match TRBD1. Sequencing was done on a sample of PBMCs or T cells enriched from blood (not recorded which). This receptor was obtained from a man between 35 and 55 years old who had recovered from COVID-19. The DNA for the CDR3 is TGTGCCAGCAGCGTAGATTCGACAAGGGGGCGAGGCTACACCTTC. It translates to CASSVDSTRGRGYTF.